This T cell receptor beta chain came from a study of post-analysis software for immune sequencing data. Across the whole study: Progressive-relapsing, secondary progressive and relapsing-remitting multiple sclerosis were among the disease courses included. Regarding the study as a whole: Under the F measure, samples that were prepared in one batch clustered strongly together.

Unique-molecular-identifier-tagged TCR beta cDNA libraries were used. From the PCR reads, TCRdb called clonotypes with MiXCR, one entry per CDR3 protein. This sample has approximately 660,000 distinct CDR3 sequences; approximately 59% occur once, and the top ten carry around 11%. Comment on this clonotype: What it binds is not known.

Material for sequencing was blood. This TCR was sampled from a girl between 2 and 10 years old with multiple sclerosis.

The CDR3 DNA is TGCGCCAGCAGAGAGAAAAATGAGCAGTTCTTC. The encoded protein is CASREKNEQFF. V is TRBV4-1 and J is TRBJ2-1; D unresolved. With 6 bases removed from V and 7 bases from J, the gap between germline ends came to 7 bases. The CDR3 spans 11 residues. The V gene's germline CDR1 is MGHRA and CDR2 YSYEKL.